The clone carrying this T cell receptor (beta chain) was picked up many times. TCRdb passed the 5' RACE reads through MiXCR, listing each CDR3 protein once. Of 50,000 to 60,000 distinct CDR3 sequences listed, under 7.5% are singletons. This entry belongs to a study of early T cells in non-severe SARS-CoV-2 infection. The V gene end was trimmed by 0 bases and the J gene end by 0 bases; junction bases not matched to a gene: 3. CDR1 is SGHNT, CDR2 YYREEE, per germline (reference sequence). The length of the CDR3 is 16 residues. The receptor comes from an adult who was a healthcare worker with PCR-confirmed SARS-CoV-2 infection or an uninfected control (not recorded which). Specimen: whole blood, collected at baseline. V gene TRBV5-4 combines with J gene TRBJ2-3; 8 bases fit TRBD2. The CDR3 DNA sequence: TGTGCCAGCAGCTTGGGGATAGCGGGGAGCACAGATACGCAGTATTTT. Protein sequence: CASSLGIAGSTDTQYF.